This T cell receptor beta chain was recorded in a study of shared clonotypes between healthy human individuals. This CDR3 comprises 14 residues. V lost 3 bases and J lost 8, with 16 bases in between. In germline, CDR1 is MNHEY, CDR2 SMNVEV (reference sequence). As regards this clone: Its matching antigen is unknown.

Profiled with immunoSEQ multiplex PCR; TCRdb holds only in-frame clones, not every one. The data contain roughly 2 million clones, around 96% of them singletons. Regarding the study as a whole: The generation probabilities recorded for non-shared clonotypes fell below those of clonotypes shared by all four donors. Naive CD4 clonotypes overlapped across a handful of donors at about 5%.

Positively selected for CCR7, the CD45RO-negative cells used as naive CD8 cells excluded terminally differentiated effector memory CD45RA+ cells. Source material: naive CD8+ T cells sorted from blood. This TCR came from a man between 18 and 29 years old in good health. The rearrangement uses TRBV27 and TRBJ1-2; weak D call: TRBD1 (5 bases). Here the CDR3 reads CASSFTGTAKGYTF. The CDR3 region has the DNA TGTGCCAGCAGTTTCACCGGGACGGCAAAAGGCTACACCTTC.